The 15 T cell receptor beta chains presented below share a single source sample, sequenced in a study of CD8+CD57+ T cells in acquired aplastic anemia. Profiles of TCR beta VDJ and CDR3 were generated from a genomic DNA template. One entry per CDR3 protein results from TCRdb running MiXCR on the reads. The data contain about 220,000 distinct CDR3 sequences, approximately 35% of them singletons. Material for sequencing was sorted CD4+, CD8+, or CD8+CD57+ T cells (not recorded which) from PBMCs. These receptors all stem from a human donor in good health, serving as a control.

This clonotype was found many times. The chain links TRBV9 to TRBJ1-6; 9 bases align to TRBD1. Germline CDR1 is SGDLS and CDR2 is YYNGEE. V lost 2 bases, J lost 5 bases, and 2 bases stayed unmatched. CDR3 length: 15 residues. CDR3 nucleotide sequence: TGTGCCAGCAGCGTGGGACAGGGAAATAATTCACCCCTCCACTTT. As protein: CASSVGQGNNSPLHF.

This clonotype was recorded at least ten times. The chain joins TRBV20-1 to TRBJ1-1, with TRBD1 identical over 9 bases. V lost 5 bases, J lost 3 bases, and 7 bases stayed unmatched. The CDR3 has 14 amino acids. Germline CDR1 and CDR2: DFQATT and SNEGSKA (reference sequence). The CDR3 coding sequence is TGCAGTGCTCCCCGACAGGGGGGGTACACTGAAGCTTTCTTT. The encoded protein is CSAPRQGGYTEAFF.

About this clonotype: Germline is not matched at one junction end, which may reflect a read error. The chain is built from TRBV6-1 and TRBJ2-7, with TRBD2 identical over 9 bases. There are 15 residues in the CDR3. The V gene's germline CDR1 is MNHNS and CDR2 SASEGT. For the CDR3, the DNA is TGTGCCAGCAGTCCGGGGGGAGCGGGGGGTAACGAGCAGCACTTC. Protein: CASSPGGAGGNEQHF.

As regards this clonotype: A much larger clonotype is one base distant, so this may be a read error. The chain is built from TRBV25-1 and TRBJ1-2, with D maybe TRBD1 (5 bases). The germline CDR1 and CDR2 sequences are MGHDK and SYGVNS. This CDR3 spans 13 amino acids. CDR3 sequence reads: CASSQGAGRGYAF. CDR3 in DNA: TGTGCCAGCAGCCAAGGGGCAGGGAGAGGCTACGCCTTC.

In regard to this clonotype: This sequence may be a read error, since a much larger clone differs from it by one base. For the CDR3, the DNA is TGTGCCAGCACCGTCGGCGGGGGGGCCTCCTACGGGCAGTACTTC. Its protein is CASTVGGGASYGQYF. The rearrangement uses TRBV6-1 and TRBJ2-7; 9 bases agree with TRBD2. Germline lookup yields CDR1 MNHNS and CDR2 SASEGT. The CDR3 length is 15 residues.

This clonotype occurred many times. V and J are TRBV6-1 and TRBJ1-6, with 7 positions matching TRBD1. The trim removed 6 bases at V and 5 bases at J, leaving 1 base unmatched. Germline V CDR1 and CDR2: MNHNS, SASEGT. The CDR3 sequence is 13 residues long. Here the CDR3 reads CASRGTDNSPLHF. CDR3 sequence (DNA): TGTGCCAGCAGAGGGACAGATAATTCACCCCTCCACTTT.

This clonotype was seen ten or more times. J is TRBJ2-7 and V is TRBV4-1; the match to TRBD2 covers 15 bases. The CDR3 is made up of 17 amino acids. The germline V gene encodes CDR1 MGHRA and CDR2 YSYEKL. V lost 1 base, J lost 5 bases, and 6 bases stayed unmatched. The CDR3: CASSQGTSGRAQNEQYF. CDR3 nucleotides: TGCGCCAGCAGCCAAGGGACTAGCGGGAGGGCCCAGAACGAGCAGTACTTC.

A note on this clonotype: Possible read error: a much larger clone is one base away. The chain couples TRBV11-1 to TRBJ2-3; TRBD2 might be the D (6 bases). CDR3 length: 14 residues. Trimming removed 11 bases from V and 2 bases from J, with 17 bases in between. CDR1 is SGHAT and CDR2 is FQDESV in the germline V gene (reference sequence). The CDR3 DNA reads TGTGCCCGCCTGGGGGGACTCGCCACAGATACGCAGTATTTT. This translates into CARLGGLATDTQYF.

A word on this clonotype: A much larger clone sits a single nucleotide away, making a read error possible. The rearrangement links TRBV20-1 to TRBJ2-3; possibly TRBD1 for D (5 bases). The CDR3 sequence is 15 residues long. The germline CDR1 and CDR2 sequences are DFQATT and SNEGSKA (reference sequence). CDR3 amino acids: CSAEGRQSSTGTQYF. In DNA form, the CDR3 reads TGCAGTGCTGAAGGCCGTCAGAGTAGCACAGGTACGCAGTATTTT.

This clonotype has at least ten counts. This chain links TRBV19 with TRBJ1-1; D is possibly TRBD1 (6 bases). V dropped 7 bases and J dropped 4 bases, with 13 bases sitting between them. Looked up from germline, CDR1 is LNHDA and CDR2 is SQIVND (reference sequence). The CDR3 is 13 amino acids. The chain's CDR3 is CASIRNRATEAFF. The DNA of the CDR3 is TGTGCCAGTATTCGCAACAGGGCCACTGAAGCTTTCTTT. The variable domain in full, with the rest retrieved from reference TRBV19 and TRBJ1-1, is DGGITQSPKYLFRKEGQNVTLSCEQNLNHDAMYWYRQDPGQGLRLIYYSQIVNDFQKGDIAEGYSVSREKKESFPLTVTSAQKNPTAFYLCASIRNRATEAFFGQGTRLTVV.

DNA for the CDR3: TGTGCCTGGAGGTCGCGTGCGAACACCGGGGAGCTGTTTTTT. It codes for CAWRSRANTGELFF. This sequence joins TRBV30 and TRBJ2-2; no clear D. Germline V gene data show CDR1 as GTSNPN and CDR2 as SVGIG (reference sequence). Trimming stripped 3 bases from V and 0 bases from J, with 8 bases between. CDR3 length: 14 residues.

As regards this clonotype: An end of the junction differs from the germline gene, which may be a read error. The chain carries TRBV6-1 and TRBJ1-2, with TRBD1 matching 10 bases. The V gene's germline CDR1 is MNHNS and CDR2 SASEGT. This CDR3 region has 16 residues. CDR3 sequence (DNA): TGTACCAGCAGCCCTCTACCGGGACAGGGGTACTATGGCTACACCTTC. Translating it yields CTSSPLPGQGYYGYTF.

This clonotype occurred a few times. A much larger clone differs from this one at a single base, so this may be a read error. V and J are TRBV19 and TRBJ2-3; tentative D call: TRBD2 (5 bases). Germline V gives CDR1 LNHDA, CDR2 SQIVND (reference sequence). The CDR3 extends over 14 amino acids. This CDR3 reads CASSSIGVGDTRYF. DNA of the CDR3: TGTGCCAGTAGCTCAATCGGGGTTGGAGATACGCGGTATTTT.

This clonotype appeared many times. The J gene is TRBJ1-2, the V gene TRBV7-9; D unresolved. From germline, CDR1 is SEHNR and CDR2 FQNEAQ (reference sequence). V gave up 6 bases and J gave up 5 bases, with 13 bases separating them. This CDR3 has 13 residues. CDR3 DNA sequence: TGTGCCAGCAGTACAAACGGGGAGTATGGCTACACCTTC. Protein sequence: CASSTNGEYGYTF.

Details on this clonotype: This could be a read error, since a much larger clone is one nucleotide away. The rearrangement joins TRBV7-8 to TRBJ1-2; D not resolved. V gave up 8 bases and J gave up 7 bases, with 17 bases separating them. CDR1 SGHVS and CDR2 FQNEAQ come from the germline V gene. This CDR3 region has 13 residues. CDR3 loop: CASGSTFFGGYTF. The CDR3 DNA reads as TGTGCCAGCGGCTCGACTTTCTTCGGTGGCTACACCTTC. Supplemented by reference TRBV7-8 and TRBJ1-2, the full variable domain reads GAGVSQSPRYKVAKRGQDVALRCDPISGHVSLFWYQQALGQGPEFLTYFQNEAQLDKSGLPSDRFFAERPEGSVSTLKIQRTQQEDSAVYLCASGSTFFGGYTFGSGTRLTVV.